This is a list of T cell receptor beta chains from one sample in a study of blood T cell repertoires in COVID-19. TCRdb keeps only in-frame clones here, not all; method: immunoSEQ multiplex PCR. The repertoire holds approximately 380,000 clones, with around 85% as singletons. The source material was peripheral blood. The receptors originated from a woman aged 18-29 years with acute or convalescent COVID-19. The CDR3 runs from the conserved cysteine through the conserved F or W. Fields, in order: V gene, J gene, clone size, D gene, CDR3 DNA, CDR3 protein. A D gene is named only where the DNA matches it firmly. Size is omitted from some rows. Given values are once, few, many or a class for expanded clones.

>TRBV9|TRBJ2-1|-|-
TGTGCCAGCAGCTCCAGAGGCTTTACATACAATGAGCAGTTCTTC
CASSSRGFTYNEQFF
>TRBV25-1|TRBJ1-3|-|TRBD1
TGTGCCAGCAGTGATCACAGGGGTGGAAACACCATATATTTT
CASSDHRGGNTIYF
>TRBV6-5|TRBJ1-1|once|-
TGTGCCAGCAGTTCCCCATTTACGGGCACTGAAGCTTTCTTT
CASSSPFTGTEAFF
>TRBV27|TRBJ2-7|-|TRBD2
TGTGCCAGCAGTTTATCGCCCCTACTAGCGGGAGGGCCTCTGTCATACGAGCAGTACTTC
CASSLSPLLAGGPLSYEQYF
>TRBV7-9|TRBJ1-1|-|-
TGTGCCAGCAGCCATGAGCGCCAGACAGCTATGAACACTGAAGCTTTCTTT
CASSHERQTAMNTEAFF
>TRBV23-1|TRBJ1-5|once|TRBD1
TGCGCCAGCAGTTATCTCCGGGACAGGGGACGGAGTAGGAGCAATCAGCCCCAGCATTTT
CASSYLRDRGRSRSNQPQHF
>TRBV7-9|TRBJ1-1|-|TRBD1
TGTGCCAGCAGCTTAGAGGGACAGGGGGGCACTGAAGCTTTCTTT
CASSLEGQGGTEAFF
>TRBV5-5|TRBJ1-1|-|-
TGTGCCAGCAGCTTGGGGACACAACTGAACACTGAAGCTTTCTTT
CASSLGTQLNTEAFF
>TRBV5-1|TRBJ1-1|-|-
TGCGCCAGCAGCATTGGACAGAACACTGAAGCTTTCTTT
CASSIGQNTEAFF
>TRBV27|TRBJ2-2|once|TRBD2
TGTGCCAGCAGTTTATGGGGAGGACTAGCGGGGGCCCCCGGGGAGCTGTTTTTT
CASSLWGGLAGAPGELFF
>TRBV28|TRBJ2-7|-|TRBD2
TGTGCCAGCAGTTTTGGGGGGGGGATCCACGAGCAGTACTTC
CASSFGGGIHEQYF
>TRBV7-3|TRBJ2-7|-|-
TGTGCCAGCAGCTTATCTAGCCTTGGTCCCTACGAGCAGTACTTC
CASSLSSLGPYEQYF
>TRBV19|TRBJ2-1|-|TRBD2
TGTGCCAGTAGTATCTCTAGCGGGAACCCCTCCTACAATGAGCAGTTCTTC
CASSISSGNPSYNEQFF
>TRBV5-5|TRBJ1-4|few|TRBD1
TGTGCCAGCAGCTGGCCCCAATCCGGGACAGGGGATGAAAAACTGTTTTTT
CASSWPQSGTGDEKLFF
>TRBV4-2|TRBJ1-1|-|-
TGTGCCAGCGCTGTCTCGGTGAACACTGAAGCTTTCTTT
CASAVSVNTEAFF
>TRBV6-1|TRBJ2-7|-|TRBD2
TGTGCCAGCAGTGAAGCGCCGGGGGGGTCTTACGAGCAGTACTTC
CASSEAPGGSYEQYF
>TRBV5-1|TRBJ2-1|-|-
TGCGCCAGCAGCACTGGCCTCCGGGACTCGCACAATGAGCAGTTCTTC
CASSTGLRDSHNEQFF
>TRBV24-1|TRBJ2-3|once|TRBD2
TGTGCCACCAGTGATTCGAAAGCGGGAGGGCCTGTAGATACGCAGTATTTT
CATSDSKAGGPVDTQYF
>TRBV28|TRBJ1-4|-|-
TGTGCCAGCAGTTTAAAGGCAGGAGGTGAAAAACTGTTTTTT
CASSLKAGGEKLFF
>TRBV4-1|TRBJ1-2|once|-
TGCGCCAGCAGCCCAGGAATCCGGGGGTTTAATGGAGGCTACACCTTC
CASSPGIRGFNGGYTF
>TRBV7-3|TRBJ1-1|-|-
TGTGCCAGCAGCTTACGTAGGGGCACTGAAGCTTTCTTT
CASSLRRGTEAFF
>TRBV28|TRBJ1-3|-|-
TGTGCCAGCAGTCACGGACACCGGGGAAACACCATATATTTT
CASSHGHRGNTIYF
>TRBV5-6|TRBJ1-1|-|-
TGTGCCAGCAGCTTGTCCGGACAGAACACTGAAGCTTTCTTT
CASSLSGQNTEAFF
>TRBV11-3|TRBJ1-2|-|-
TGTGCCAGCAGCCACACAGGGTCTTATGGCTACACCTTC
CASSHTGSYGYTF
>TRBV25-1|TRBJ2-7|-|TRBD1
TGTGCCAGCAGTGATACAGGGGGCTACGAGCAGTACTTC
CASSDTGGYEQYF
>TRBV15|TRBJ1-5|once|TRBD1
TGTGCCACCAGCAGAGCGGACAGGGGACATCAGCCCCAGCATTTT
CATSRADRGHQPQHF
>TRBV6-5|TRBJ1-4|-|-
TGTGCCAGCAGTACAGCTAATAATGAAAAACTGTTTTTT
CASSTANNEKLFF